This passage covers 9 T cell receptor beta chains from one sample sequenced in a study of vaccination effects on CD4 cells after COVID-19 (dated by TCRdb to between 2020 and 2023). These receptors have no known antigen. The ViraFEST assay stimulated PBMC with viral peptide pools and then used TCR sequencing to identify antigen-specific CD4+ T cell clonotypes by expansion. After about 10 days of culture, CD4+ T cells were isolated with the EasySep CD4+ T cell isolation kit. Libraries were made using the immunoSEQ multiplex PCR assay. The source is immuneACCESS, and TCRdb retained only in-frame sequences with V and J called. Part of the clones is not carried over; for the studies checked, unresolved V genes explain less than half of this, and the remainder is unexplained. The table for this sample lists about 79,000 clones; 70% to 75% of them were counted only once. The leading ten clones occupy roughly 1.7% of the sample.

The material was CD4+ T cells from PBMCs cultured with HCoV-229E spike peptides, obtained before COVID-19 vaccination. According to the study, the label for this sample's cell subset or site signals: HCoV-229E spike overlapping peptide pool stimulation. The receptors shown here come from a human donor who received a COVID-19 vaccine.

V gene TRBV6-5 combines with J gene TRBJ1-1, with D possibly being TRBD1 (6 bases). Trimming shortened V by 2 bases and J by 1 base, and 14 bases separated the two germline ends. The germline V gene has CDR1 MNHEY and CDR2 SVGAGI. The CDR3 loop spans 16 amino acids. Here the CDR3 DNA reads TGTGCCAGCAGTTACCGGGGGGGCCCTGGGAACACTGAAGCTTTCTTT. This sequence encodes CASSYRGGPGNTEAFF.

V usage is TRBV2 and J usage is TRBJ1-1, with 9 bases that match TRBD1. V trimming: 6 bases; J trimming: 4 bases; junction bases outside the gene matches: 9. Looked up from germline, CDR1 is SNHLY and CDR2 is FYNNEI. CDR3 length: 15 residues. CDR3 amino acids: CASSNTGGHGTEAFF. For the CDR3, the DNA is TGTGCCAGCAGCAACACAGGGGGCCACGGCACTGAAGCTTTCTTT.

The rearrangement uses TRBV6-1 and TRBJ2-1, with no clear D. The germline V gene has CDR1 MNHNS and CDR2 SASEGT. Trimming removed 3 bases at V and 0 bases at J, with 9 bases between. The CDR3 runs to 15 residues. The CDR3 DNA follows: TGTGCCAGCAGTGACCAGAGGCCCTCCTACAATGAGCAGTTCTTC. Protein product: CASSDQRPSYNEQFF.

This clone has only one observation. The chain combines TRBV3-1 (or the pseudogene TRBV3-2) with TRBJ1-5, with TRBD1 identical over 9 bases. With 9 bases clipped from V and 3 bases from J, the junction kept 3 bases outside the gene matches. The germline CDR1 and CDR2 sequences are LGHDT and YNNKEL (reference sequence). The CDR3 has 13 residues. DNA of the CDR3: TGTGCCAGTGGGGACAGGGACAATCAGCCCCAGCATTTT. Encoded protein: CASGDRDNQPQHF.

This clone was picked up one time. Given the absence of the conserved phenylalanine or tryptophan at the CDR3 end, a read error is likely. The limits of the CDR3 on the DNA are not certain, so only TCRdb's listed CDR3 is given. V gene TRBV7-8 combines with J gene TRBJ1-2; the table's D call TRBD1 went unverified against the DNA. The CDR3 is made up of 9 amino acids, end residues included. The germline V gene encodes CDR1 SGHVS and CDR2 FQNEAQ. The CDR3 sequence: CASSRFMAA.

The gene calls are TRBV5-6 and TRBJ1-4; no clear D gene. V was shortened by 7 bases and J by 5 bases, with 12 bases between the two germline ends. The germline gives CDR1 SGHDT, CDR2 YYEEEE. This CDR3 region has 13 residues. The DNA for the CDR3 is TGTGCCAGCGGACTAGGTATAAATGAAAAACTGTTTTTT. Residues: CASGLGINEKLFF.

The CDR3 is CASSALAGTTDTQYF. The CDR3 region has the DNA TGTGCCAGCAGTGCGTTAGCGGGAACCACAGATACGCAGTATTTT. The chain joins TRBV25-1 to TRBJ2-3; 8 positions match TRBD2. There are 15 residues in the CDR3. The ends lost 4 bases at V and 2 bases at J; junction bases unmatched: 5. Germline V gene data show CDR1 as MGHDK and CDR2 as SYGVNS.

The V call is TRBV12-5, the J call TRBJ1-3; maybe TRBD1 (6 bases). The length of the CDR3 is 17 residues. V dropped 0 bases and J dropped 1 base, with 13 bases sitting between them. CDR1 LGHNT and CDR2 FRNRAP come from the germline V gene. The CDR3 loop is CASGLVIPGESGNTIYF. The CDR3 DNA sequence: TGTGCTAGTGGTTTGGTCATCCCAGGGGAATCTGGAAACACCATATATTTT.

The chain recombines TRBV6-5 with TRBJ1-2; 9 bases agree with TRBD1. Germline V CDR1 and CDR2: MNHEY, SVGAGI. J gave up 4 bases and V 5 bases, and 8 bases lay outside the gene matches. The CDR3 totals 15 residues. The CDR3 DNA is TGTGCCAGCAGTCGGCGGGACAGGGTGGGCTATGGCTACACCTTC. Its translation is CASSRRDRVGYGYTF.